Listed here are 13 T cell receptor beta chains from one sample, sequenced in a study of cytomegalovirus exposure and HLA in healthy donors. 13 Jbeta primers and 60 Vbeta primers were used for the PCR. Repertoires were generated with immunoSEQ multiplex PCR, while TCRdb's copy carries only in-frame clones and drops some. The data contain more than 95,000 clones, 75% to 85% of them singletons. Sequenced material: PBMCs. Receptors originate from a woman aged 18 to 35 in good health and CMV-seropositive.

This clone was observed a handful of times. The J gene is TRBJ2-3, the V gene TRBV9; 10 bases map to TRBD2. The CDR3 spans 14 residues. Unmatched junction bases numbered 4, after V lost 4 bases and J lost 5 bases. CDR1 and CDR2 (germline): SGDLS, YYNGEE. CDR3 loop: CASSISGRLDTQYF. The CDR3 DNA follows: TGTGCCAGCAGCATTAGCGGGAGGTTAGATACGCAGTATTTT.

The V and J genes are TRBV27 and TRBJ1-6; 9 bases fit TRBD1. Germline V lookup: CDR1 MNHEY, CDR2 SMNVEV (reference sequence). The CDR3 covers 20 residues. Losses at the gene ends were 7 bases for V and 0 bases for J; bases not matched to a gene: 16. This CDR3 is CASTRRGGQGSSSYNSPLHF. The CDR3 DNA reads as TGTGCCAGCACCCGGAGAGGAGGACAGGGGTCCAGCTCCTATAATTCACCCCTCCACTTT.

The CDR3 nucleotides are TGCGCCAGCAGCTTGGGGCTCGGGGGGACCCTAAGCTCCTACAATGAGCAGTTCTTC. Translated, it gives CASSLGLGGTLSSYNEQFF. The chain has TRBV5-1 and TRBJ2-1, with 7 bases lining up with TRBD2. The germline CDR1 and CDR2 sequences are SGHRS and YFSETQ. The CDR3 totals 19 residues. The J segment lost 0 bases and the V segment lost 0 bases, leaving 12 bases of the junction unmatched.

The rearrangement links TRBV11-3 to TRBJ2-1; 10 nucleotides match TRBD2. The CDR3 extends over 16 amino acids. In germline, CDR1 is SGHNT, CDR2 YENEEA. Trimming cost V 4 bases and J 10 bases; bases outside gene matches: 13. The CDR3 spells CASSSITSGKGEEQFF. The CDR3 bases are TGTGCCAGCAGCTCAATAACTAGCGGGAAAGGAGAGGAGCAGTTCTTC.

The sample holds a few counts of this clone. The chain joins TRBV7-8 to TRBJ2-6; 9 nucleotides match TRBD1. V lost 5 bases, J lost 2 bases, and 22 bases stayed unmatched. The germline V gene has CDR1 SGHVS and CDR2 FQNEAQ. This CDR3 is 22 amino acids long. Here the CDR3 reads CASSNPWGQRDREETGANVLTF. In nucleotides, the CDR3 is TGTGCCAGCAGCAACCCTTGGGGGCAGAGGGACAGGGAGGAAACTGGGGCCAACGTCCTGACTTTC.

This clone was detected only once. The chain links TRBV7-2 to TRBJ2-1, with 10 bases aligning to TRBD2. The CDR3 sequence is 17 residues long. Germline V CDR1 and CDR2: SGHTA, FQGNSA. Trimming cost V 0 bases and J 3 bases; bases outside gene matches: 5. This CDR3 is CASSLAQLAGVYNEQFF. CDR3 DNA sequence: TGTGCCAGCAGCTTAGCGCAGCTAGCGGGGGTCTACAATGAGCAGTTCTTC.

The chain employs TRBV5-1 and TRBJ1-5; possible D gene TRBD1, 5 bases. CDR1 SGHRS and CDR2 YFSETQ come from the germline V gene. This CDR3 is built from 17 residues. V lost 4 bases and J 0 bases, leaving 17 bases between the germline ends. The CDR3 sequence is CASSPGAGGVSNQPQHF. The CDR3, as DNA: TGCGCCAGCAGCCCGGGCGCAGGAGGGGTTAGCAATCAGCCCCAGCATTTT.

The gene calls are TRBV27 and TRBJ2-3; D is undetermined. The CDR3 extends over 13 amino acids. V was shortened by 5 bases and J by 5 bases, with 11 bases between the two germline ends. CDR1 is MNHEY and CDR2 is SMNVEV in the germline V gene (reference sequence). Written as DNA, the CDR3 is TGTGCCAGCAGTCCCCTCGGTAGAGATACGCAGTATTTT. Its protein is CASSPLGRDTQYF.

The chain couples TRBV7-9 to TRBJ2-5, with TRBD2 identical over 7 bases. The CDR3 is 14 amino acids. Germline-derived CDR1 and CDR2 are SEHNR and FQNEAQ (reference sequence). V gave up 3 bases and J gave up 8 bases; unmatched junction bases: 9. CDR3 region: CASSFPGSGDTQYF. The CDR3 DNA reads TGTGCCAGCAGCTTCCCAGGGAGCGGGGACACCCAGTACTTC.

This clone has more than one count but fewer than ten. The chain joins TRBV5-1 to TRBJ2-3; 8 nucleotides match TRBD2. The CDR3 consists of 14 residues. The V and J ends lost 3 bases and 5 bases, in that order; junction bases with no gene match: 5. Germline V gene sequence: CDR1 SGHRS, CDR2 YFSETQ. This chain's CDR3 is CASSSGLARDTQYF. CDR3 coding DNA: TGCGCCAGCAGCTCCGGACTAGCAAGAGATACGCAGTATTTT. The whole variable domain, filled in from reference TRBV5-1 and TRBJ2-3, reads KAGVTQTPRYLIKTRGQQVTLSCSPISGHRSVSWYQQTPGQGLQFLFEYFSETQRNKGNFPGRFSGRQFSNSRSEMNVSTLELGDSALYLCASSSGLARDTQYFGPGTRLTVL.

The CDR3 loop reads CASSTGTGGPEAFF. CDR3 in DNA: TGTGCCAGCAGTACCGGGACAGGGGGCCCTGAAGCTTTCTTT. The chain links TRBV6-5 to TRBJ1-1, with 12 nucleotides matching TRBD1. The J segment lost 6 bases and the V segment lost 5 bases, leaving 4 bases of the junction unmatched. The CDR3 loop spans 14 amino acids. Germline V CDR1 and CDR2: MNHEY, SVGAGI.

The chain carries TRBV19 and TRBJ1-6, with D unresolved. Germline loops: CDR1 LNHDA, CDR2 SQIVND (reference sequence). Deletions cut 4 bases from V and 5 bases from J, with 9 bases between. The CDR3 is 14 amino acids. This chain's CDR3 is CASSNNLDNSPLHF. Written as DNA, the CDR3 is TGTGCCAGTAGTAATAACCTAGATAATTCACCCCTCCACTTT.

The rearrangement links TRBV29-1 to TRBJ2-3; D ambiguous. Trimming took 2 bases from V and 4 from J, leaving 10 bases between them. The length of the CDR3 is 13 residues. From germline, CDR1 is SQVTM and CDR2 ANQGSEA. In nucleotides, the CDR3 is TGCAGCGTTGAAACGAGTCAGGCAGATACGCAGTATTTT. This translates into CSVETSQADTQYF.